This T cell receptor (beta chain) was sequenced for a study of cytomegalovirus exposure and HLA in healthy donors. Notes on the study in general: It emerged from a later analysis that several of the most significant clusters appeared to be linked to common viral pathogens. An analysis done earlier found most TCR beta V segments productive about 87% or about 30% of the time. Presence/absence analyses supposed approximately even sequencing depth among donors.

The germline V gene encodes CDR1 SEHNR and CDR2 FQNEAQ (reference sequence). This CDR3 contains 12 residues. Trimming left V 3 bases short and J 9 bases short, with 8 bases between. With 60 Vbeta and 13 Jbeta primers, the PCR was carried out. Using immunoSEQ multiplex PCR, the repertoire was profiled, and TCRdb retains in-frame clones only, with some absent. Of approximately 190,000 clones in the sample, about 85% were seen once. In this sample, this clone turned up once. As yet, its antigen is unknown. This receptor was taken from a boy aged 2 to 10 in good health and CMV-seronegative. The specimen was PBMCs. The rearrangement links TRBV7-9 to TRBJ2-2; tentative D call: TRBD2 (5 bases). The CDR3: CASSFGVRELFF. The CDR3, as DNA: TGTGCCAGCAGCTTCGGGGTGAGGGAGCTGTTTTTT. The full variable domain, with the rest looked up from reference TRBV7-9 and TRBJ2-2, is DTGVSQNPRHKITKRGQNVTFRCDPISEHNRLYWYRQTLGQGPEFLTYFQNEAQLEKSRLLSDRFSAERPKGSFSTLEIQRTEQGDSAMYLCASSFGVRELFFGEGSRLTVL.